A selection of T cell receptor beta chains follows, all from one sample in a study of identical twins. TCRdb re-analysed the 5' RACE reads in MiXCR, keeping a single row per CDR3 protein. The data hold 300,000 to 350,000 distinct CDR3 sequences, with 9% to 15% observed a single time. These data were also reused for a study on yellow fever vaccine responses in identical twins.

The sample comprised CD8+ T cells sorted from blood. The receptors derive from a woman younger than 35 in good health. Each CDR3 is given without its conserved first and last residue. The order of the fields is clone size, V gene, CDR3 protein. Size tells how often a clone was seen (once, few, many) or the class of an expanded clone, and some rows leave it out.

few | TRBV4-1 | ASSRGIPGQGVGYTQY
few | TRBV12-3/TRBV12-4 | ASRLAGGFNEQF
few | TRBV6-1 | ASRGVRGTGELF
. | TRBV24-1 | ATSDGNEQF
few | TRBV5-6 | ASSLELLGTYNEQF
many | TRBV5-1 | ASSLASGGTEAF
. | TRBV11-2 | ASSFLGETQY
many | TRBV5-1 | ASSLDRDRDNEQF
few | TRBV7-6 | ASSAGLGGSYNEQF
few | TRBV24-1 | ATSVWNSGGNEQF
many | TRBV7-9 | ASSIVGRGEGTEAF